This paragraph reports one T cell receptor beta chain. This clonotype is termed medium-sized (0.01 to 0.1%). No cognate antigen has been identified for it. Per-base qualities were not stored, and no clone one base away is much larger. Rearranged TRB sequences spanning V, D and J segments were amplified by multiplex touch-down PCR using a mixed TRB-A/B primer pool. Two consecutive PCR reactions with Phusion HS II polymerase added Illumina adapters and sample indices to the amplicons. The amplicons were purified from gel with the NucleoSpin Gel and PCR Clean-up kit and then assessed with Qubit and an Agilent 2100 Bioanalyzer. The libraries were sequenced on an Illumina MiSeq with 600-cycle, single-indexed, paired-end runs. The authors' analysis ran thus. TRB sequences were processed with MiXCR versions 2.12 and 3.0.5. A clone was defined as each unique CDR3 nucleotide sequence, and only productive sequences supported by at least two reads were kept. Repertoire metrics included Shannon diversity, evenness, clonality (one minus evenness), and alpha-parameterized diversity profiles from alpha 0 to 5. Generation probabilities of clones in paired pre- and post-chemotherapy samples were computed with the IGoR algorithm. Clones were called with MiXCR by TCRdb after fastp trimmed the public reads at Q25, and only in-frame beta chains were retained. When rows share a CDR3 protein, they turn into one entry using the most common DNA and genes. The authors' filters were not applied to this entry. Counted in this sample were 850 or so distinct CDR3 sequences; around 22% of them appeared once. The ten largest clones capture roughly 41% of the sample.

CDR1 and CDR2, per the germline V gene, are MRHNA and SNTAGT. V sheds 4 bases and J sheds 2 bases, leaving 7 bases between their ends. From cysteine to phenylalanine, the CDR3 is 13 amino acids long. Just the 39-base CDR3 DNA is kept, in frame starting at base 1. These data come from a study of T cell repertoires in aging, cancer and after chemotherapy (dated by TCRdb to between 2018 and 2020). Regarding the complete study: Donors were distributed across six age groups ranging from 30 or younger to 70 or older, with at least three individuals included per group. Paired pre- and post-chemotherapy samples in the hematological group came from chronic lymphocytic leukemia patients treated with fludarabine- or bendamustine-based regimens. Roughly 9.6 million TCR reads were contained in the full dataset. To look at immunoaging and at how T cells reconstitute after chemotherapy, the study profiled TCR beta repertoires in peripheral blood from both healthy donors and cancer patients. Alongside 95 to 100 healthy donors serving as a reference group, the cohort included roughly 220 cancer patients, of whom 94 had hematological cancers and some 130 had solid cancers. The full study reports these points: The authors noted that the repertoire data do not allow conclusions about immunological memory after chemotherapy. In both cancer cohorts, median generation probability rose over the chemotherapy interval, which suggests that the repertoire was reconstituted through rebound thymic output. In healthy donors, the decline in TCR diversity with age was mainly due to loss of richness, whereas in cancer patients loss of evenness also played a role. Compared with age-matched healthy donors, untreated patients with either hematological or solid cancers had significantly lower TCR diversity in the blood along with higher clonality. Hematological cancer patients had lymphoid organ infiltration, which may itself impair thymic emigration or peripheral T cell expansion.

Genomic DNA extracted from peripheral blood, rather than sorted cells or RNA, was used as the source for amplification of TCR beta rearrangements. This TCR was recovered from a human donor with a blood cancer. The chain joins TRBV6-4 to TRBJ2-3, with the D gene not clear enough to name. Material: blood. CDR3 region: CASSGASTDTQYF. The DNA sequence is TGTGCCAGCAGTGGCGCATCCACAGATACGCAGTATTTT.